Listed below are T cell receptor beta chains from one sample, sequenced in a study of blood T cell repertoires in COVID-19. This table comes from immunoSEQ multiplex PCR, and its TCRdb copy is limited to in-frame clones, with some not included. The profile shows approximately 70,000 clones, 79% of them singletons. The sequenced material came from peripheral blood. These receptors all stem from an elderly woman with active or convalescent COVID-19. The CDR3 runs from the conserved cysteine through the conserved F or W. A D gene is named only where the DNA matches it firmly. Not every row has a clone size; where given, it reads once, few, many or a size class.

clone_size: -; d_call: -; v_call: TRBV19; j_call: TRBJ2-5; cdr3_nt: TGTGCCAGTAGTTCACGGACGGGGGTGGTGGAGACCCAGTACTTC; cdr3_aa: CASSSRTGVVETQYF
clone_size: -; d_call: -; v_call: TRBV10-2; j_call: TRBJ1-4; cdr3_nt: TGCGCCAGCAGTAACCCTGGGGCAGAACTTGCAACTAATGAAAAACTGTTTTTT; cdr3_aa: CASSNPGAELATNEKLFF
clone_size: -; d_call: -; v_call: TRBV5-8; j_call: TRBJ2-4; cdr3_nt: TGTGCCAGCAGCTTGGTCCCCCCAGGGTGGGCCAAAAACATTCAGTACTTC; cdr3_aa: CASSLVPPGWAKNIQYF
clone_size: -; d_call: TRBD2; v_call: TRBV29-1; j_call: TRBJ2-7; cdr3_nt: TGCAGCGTTGGGGAAGCGGGAGGGCCTCTTGGCGAGCAGTACTTC; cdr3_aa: CSVGEAGGPLGEQYF
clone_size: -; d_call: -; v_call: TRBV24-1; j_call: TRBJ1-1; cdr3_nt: TGTGCCACCTCGAGGGTGGAGAACACTGAAGCTTTCTTT; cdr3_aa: CATSRVENTEAFF
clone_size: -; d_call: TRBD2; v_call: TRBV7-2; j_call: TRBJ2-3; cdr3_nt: TGTGCCAGCAGCGGGGGACTAGCGGGGACGCAGTATTTT; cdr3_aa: CASSGGLAGTQYF
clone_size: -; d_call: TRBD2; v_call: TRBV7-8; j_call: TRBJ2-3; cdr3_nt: TGTGCCAGCAGCTTAGGGACTAGCGGAGGCGATACGCAGTATTTT; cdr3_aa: CASSLGTSGGDTQYF
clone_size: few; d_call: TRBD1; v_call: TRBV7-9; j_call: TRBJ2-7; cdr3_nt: TGTGCCAGCAACGCCGGGACAGGGGACGAGCAGTACTTC; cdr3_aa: CASNAGTGDEQYF
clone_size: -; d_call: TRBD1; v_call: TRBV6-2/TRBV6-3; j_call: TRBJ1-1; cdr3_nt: TGTGCCAGCAGTCGGACAGGGAGGACTGAAGCTTTCTTT; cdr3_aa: CASSRTGRTEAFF
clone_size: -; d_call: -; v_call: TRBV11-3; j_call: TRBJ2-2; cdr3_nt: TGTGCCAGCAGCTGTAGGACTTCCGCGAACACCGGGGAGCTGTTTTTT; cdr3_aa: CASSCRTSANTGELFF
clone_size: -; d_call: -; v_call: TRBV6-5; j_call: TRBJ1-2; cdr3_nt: TGTGCCAGCAGTTACTCGGATGGAGGTCATGGCTACACCTTC; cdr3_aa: CASSYSDGGHGYTF
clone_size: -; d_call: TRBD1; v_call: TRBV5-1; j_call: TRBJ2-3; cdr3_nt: TGCGCCAGCAGCTTGTCCGGGACAGGGGGCACAGATACGCAGTATTTT; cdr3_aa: CASSLSGTGGTDTQYF
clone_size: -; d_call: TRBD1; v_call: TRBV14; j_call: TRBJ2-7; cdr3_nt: TGTGCCAGCAGCCCTGACAGGGTGCACGAACAGTACTTC; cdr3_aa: CASSPDRVHEQYF
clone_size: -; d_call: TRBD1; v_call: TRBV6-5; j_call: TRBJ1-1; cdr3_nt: TGTGCCAGCATTCTGACAGGGGGCACTGAAGCTTTCTTT; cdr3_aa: CASILTGGTEAFF
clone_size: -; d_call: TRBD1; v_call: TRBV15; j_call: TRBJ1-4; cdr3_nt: TGTGCCACCAGCAGACCGGGACAGGGTTATGAAAAACTGTTTTTT; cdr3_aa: CATSRPGQGYEKLFF
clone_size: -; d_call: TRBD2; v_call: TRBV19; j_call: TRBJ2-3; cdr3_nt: TGTGCCAGTAGGCGGACTAGCGTGGGCACAGATACGCAGTATTTT; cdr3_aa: CASRRTSVGTDTQYF
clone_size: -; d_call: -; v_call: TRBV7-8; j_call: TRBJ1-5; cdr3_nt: TGTGCCAGCAGCTCCGGGGAGCATCAGCCCCAGCATTTT; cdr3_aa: CASSSGEHQPQHF
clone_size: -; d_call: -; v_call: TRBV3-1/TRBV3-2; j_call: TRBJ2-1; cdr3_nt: TGTGCCAGCAGTGGTAGCTCCCACAATGAGCAGTTCTTC; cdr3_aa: CASSGSSHNEQFF
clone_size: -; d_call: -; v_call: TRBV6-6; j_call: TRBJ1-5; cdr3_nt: TGTGCCAGCAGTAACCATCGGACAGATAATCAGCCCCAGCATTTT; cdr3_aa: CASSNHRTDNQPQHF
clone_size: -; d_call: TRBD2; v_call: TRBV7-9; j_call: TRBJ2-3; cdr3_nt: TGTGCCAGCACCCTTACGGGGGGAGGCACAGATACGCAGTATTTT; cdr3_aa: CASTLTGGGTDTQYF
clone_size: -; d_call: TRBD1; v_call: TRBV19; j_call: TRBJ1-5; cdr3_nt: TGTGCCAGTAGTGTACTAGGGACAGGTATCAATCAGCCCCAGCATTTT; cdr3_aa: CASSVLGTGINQPQHF
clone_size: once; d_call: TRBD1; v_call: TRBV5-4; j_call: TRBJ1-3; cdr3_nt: TGTGCCAGCAGCTTGTCAGGGGGCTACGCTGGAAACACCATATATTTT; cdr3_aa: CASSLSGGYAGNTIYF
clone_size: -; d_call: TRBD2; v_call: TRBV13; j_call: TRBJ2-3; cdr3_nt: TGTGCCAGCAGCCCGGGACTAGCGATGGATACGCAGTATTTT; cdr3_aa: CASSPGLAMDTQYF
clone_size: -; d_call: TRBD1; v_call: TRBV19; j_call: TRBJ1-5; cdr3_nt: TGTGCCAGTAGGCCGGGACAGGGGGCGCGTAATCAGCCCCAGCATTTT; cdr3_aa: CASRPGQGARNQPQHF
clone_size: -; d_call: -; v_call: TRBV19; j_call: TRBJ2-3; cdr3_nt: TGTGCCAGTTCAATCGGACAGGGAGGGTACCGCACAGATACGCAGTATTTT; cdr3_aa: CASSIGQGGYRTDTQYF
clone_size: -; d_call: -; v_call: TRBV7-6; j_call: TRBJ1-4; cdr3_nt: TGTGCCAGCAGCTTTAACCGAGGGGAAAAACTGTTTTTT; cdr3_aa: CASSFNRGEKLFF
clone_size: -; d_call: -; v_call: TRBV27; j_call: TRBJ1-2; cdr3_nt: TGTGCCAGCAGTTTATCCGTCGGAGTGACTAACTATGGCTACACCTTC; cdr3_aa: CASSLSVGVTNYGYTF
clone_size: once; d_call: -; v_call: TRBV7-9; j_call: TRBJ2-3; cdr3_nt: TGTGCCAGCGCCCGGCAGGGCACAGATACGCAGTATTTT; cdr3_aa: CASARQGTDTQYF
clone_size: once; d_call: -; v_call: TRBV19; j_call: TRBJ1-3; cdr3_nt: TGTGCCAGTACTTCGCTCCCCAGGGAACGAAACACCATATATTTT; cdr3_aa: CASTSLPRERNTIYF
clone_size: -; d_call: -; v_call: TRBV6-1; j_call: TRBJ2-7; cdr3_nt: TGTGCCAGCAGTGAAACCCTCGGGCGGGGCACCTACGAGCAGTACTTC; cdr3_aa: CASSETLGRGTYEQYF
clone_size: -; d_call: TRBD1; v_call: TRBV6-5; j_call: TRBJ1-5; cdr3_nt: TGTGCCAGCAGCCCGACAGGGGGACTCAATCAGCCCCAGCATTTT; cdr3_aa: CASSPTGGLNQPQHF
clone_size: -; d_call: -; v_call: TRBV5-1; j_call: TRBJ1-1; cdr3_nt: TGCGCCAGCAGCCCAGGGGACACTGCAAGGAACACTGAAGCTTTCTTT; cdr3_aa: CASSPGDTARNTEAFF
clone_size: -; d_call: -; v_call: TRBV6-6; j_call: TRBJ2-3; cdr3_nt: TGTGCCAGCAGTTACTCGGCCGTCAGGGGGGTGGATACGCAGTATTTT; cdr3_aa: CASSYSAVRGVDTQYF
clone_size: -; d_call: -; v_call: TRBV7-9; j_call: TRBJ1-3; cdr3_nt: TGTGCCAGCAGCTTAACCACAGGGTCTGGAGGAAACACCATATATTTT; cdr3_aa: CASSLTTGSGGNTIYF
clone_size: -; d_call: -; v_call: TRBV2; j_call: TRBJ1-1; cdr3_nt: TGTGCCAGCAGTGGACAGATGAGGACTGAAGCTTTCTTT; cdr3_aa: CASSGQMRTEAFF
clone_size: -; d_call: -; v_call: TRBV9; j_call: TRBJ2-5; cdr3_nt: TGTGCCAGCAGCGAGGGGGGGATTCAAGAGACCCAGTACTTC; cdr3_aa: CASSEGGIQETQYF
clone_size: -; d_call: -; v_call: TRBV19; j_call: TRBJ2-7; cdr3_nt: TGTGCCAGTAGTACGGGGGGCGGACTGGGGGCCTACGAGCAGTACTTC; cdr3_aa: CASSTGGGLGAYEQYF
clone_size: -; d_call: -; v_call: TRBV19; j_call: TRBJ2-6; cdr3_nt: TGTGCCAGTAGTATAGTGGGGCGATCCTCTGGGGCCAACGTCCTGACTTTC; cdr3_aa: CASSIVGRSSGANVLTF
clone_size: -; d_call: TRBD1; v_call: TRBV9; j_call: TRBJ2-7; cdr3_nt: TGTGCCAGCAGCTCATCGGACAGGCGTCCCTACGAGCAGTACTTC; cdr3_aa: CASSSSDRRPYEQYF
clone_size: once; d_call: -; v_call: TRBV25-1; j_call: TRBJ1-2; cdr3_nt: TGTGCCAGCAGTGACACAGGTGCCCTAGTATTAGGCTACACCTTC; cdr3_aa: CASSDTGALVLGYTF
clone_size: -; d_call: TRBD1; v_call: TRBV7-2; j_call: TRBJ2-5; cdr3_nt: TGTGCCAGCAGCCCGAGACAGGGGGTTAGGGAGACCCAGTACTTC; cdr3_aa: CASSPRQGVRETQYF